The 17 T cell receptor beta chains listed next were all sequenced from one sample in a study of blood T cell repertoires in COVID-19. The table came from immunoSEQ multiplex PCR; TCRdb's copy has only in-frame clones and leaves some out. Of about 47,000 clones in the sample, approximately 84% were seen once. Sequencing was carried out using peripheral blood. The receptors were gathered from a man aged 50 to 60 with acute or convalescent COVID-19.

The chain employs TRBV2 and TRBJ2-5; maybe TRBD2 (7 bases). Trimming removed 6 bases at V and 4 bases at J, with 18 bases between. The CDR3 is made up of 15 amino acids. Germline CDR1 and CDR2: SNHLY and FYNNEI. Written as DNA, the CDR3 is TGTGCCAGCAGCCCAGCGGGACAACACGGAGAGACCCAGTACTTC. The encoded protein is CASSPAGQHGETQYF.

The chain carries TRBV10-3 and TRBJ2-5; D may be TRBD1 (5 bases). V lost 4 bases, J lost 5 bases, and 14 bases lay in between. CDR3 size: 14 residues. The germline gives CDR1 ENHRY, CDR2 SYGVKD. CDR3 in DNA: TGTGCCATCAGTGCAGGGTTGTCTTCGGAGACCCAGTACTTC. This codes for CAISAGLSSETQYF.

This clone appeared a few times. The gene calls are TRBV6-5 and TRBJ2-2, with D possibly being TRBD1 (6 bases). Germline loops: CDR1 MNHEY, CDR2 SVGAGI. V dropped 2 bases and J dropped 7 bases, with 11 bases sitting between them. There are 14 residues in the CDR3. Here the CDR3 DNA reads TGTGCCAGCAGTTACCTTTTAGGGGGCGGGGAGCTGTTTTTT. Its translation is CASSYLLGGGELFF.

The chain employs TRBV7-8 and TRBJ2-3, with TRBD1 matching over 8 bases. CDR1 is SGHVS, CDR2 FQNEAQ, per germline. V trimming: 2 bases; J trimming: 5 bases; junction bases outside the gene matches: 9. CDR3 size: 16 residues. CDR3 protein: CASSLSGGTLGDTQYF. CDR3 nucleotide sequence: TGTGCCAGCAGCTTATCAGGGGGCACCTTAGGAGATACGCAGTATTTT.

The chain has TRBV9 and TRBJ2-5; 12 bases map to TRBD2. V gave up 3 bases and J gave up 5 bases; unmatched junction bases: 5. Germline V CDR1 and CDR2: SGDLS, YYNGEE. This CDR3 has 15 amino acids. The CDR3 DNA is TGTGCCAGCAGCGCCCAGGGACTAGCGGGTGAGACCCAGTACTTC. This translates into CASSAQGLAGETQYF.

This clone is a singleton in its sample. This chain connects TRBV10-3 to TRBJ1-6; D uncertain. Germline V gene data show CDR1 as ENHRY and CDR2 as SYGVKD. The CDR3 loop spans 17 amino acids. V lost 6 bases, J lost 0 bases, and 15 bases lay in between. CDR3 sequence (DNA): TGTGCCATCAGCCCTCGAGACACGAGCTCCTATAATTCACCCCTCCACTTT. This translates into CAISPRDTSSYNSPLHF.

This rearrangement joins TRBV6-5 to TRBJ1-6; no firm D call. This CDR3 has 13 residues. CDR1 and CDR2 (germline): MNHEY, SVGAGI. V gave up 11 bases and J gave up 0 bases, with 8 bases separating them. The CDR3 nucleotides are TGTGCCGGCCGCGGCTCCTATAATTCACCCCTCCACTTT. As protein: CAGRGSYNSPLHF.

The chain couples TRBV5-6 to TRBJ1-2; maybe TRBD1 (6 bases). The germline V gene encodes CDR1 SGHDT and CDR2 YYEEEE. The CDR3 runs to 13 residues. V was clipped by 4 bases and J by 4 bases, with 11 bases between them. The DNA for the CDR3 is TGTGCCAGCAGCCCACAGGGCTTCTATGGCTACACCTTC. Amino acids: CASSPQGFYGYTF.

CDR3 DNA sequence: TGTGCCAGCAGCTTAGGGGACACCTACGAGCAGTACTTC. Protein: CASSLGDTYEQYF. The chain is built from TRBV5-6 and TRBJ2-7; perhaps TRBD1 as D (6 bases). Per the germline V gene, CDR1 is SGHDT and CDR2 is YYEEEE. This CDR3 is built from 13 residues. With 2 bases removed from V and 2 bases from J, the gap between germline ends came to 8 bases.

This rearrangement joins TRBV7-3 to TRBJ2-1; the D is unclear. CDR1 and CDR2 from the germline V gene are SGHTA and FQGTGA. Trimming shortened V by 6 bases and J by 7 bases, and 13 bases separated the two germline ends. The CDR3 extends over 13 amino acids. CDR3 DNA sequence: TGTGCCAGCAGTTTGAATACGGAGAATGAGCAGTTCTTC. Protein product: CASSLNTENEQFF. Supplemented by reference TRBV7-3 and TRBJ2-1, the full variable domain reads GAGVSQTPSNKVTEKGKYVELRCDPISGHTALYWYRQSLGQGPEFLIYFQGTGAADDSGLPNDRFFAVRPEGSVSTLKIQRTERGDSAVYLCASSLNTENEQFFGPGTRLTVL.

The chain is built from TRBV9 and TRBJ2-1; the match to TRBD2 covers 9 bases. Per the germline V gene, CDR1 is SGDLS and CDR2 is YYNGEE. This CDR3 is 15 amino acids long. V lost 0 bases, J lost 9 bases, and 7 bases stayed unmatched. The CDR3: CASSVEGGGAGEQFF. CDR3 DNA: TGTGCCAGCAGCGTAGAGGGCGGGGGGGCCGGTGAGCAGTTCTTC.

The gene calls are TRBV24-1 and TRBJ1-2; 9 bases fit TRBD1. This CDR3 spans 16 amino acids. With 4 bases clipped from V and 0 bases from J, the junction kept 5 bases outside the gene matches. Germline loops: CDR1 KGHDR, CDR2 SFDVKD. The DNA for the CDR3 is TGTGCCACCAGTGACCCGAACAGGGGGCCTAACTATGGCTACACCTTC. It encodes CATSDPNRGPNYGYTF.

The chain joins TRBV7-8 to TRBJ2-1, with TRBD2 matching 11 bases. The CDR3 has 14 residues. V lost 8 bases and J lost 8; bases outside the gene matches: 8. Per the germline V gene, CDR1 is SGHVS and CDR2 is FQNEAQ. The CDR3 sequence is CASELAGALDEQFF. The CDR3 DNA reads as TGTGCCAGCGAACTAGCGGGAGCTTTGGATGAGCAGTTCTTC.

The rearrangement uses TRBV6-5 and TRBJ2-1, with D unclear. Germline V CDR1 and CDR2: MNHEY, SVGAGI. Trimming cost V 0 bases and J 0 bases, with 9 bases left between them. CDR3 size: 16 residues. The CDR3 nucleotides are TGTGCCAGCAGTTACTCATCCTGGAGCTCCTACAATGAGCAGTTCTTC. The encoded protein is CASSYSSWSSYNEQFF.

This chain joins TRBV5-1 and TRBJ1-4; TRBD1 matches at 8 bases. The V gene's germline CDR1 is SGHRS and CDR2 YFSETQ. The CDR3 sequence is 15 residues long. V shed 4 bases, J shed 4 bases, and the junction held 6 bases outside the gene matches. CDR3 residues: CASSLSQGVNEKLFF. The CDR3 DNA is TGCGCCAGCAGCCTCTCACAGGGGGTTAATGAAAAACTGTTTTTT.

In its sample, this clone was seen once. Other nucleotide sequences from this sample produce the same CDR3. The chain combines TRBV2 with TRBJ2-7; 7 positions agree with TRBD2. With V trimmed by 2 bases and J by 5 bases, 6 bases remained unmatched. Looked up from germline, CDR1 is SNHLY and CDR2 is FYNNEI. The CDR3 is 14 residues long. DNA of the CDR3: TGTGCCAGCAGTGAACGGGGGAGGGCCCACGAGCAGTACTTC. Translation: CASSERGRAHEQYF. The whole variable domain, filled in from reference TRBV2 and TRBJ2-7, reads EPEVTQTPSHQVTQMGQEVILRCVPISNHLYFYWYRQILGQKVEFLVSFYNNEISEKSEIFDDQFSVERPDGSNFTLKIRSTKLEDSAMYFCASSERGRAHEQYFGPGTRLTVT.

This clone appeared a single time. This rearrangement joins TRBV2 to TRBJ1-5, with D maybe TRBD1 (5 bases). Germline CDR1 is SNHLY and CDR2 is FYNNEI. The CDR3 length is 14 residues. V was shortened by 2 bases and J by 4 bases, with 9 bases between the two germline ends. The CDR3 loop reads CASSESGGNQPQHF. The CDR3 nucleotides read TGTGCCAGCAGTGAATCTGGGGGGAATCAGCCCCAGCATTTT.